This note documents a single T cell receptor beta chain sequence. The V end was cut by 1 base, the J end by 5 bases, with 24 bases between. CDR1 MNHEY and CDR2 SMNVEV come from the germline V gene (reference sequence). The CDR3 spans 18 residues. Next came a second PCR, run for 7 to 11 cycles, which used a sample-barcoded 5' primer along with a J-beta primer mix. Each cDNA molecule received a tag from a template-switch adaptor that had 12 random nucleotides. Each CDR3 protein is one row after TCRdb ran MiXCR on the 5' RACE reads. The sample consists of about 1.4 million distinct CDR3 sequences, 59% of them appearing once. The data stem from a study of blood T cells in healthy people across ages.

V gene TRBV27 combines with J gene TRBJ2-7, with D possibly being TRBD2 (6 bases). The source of this sequence is a man in his late teens or twenties in good health. Material for sequencing was blood. CDR3 sequence reads: CASSLWPPTAGTPNEQYF. As DNA, the CDR3 is TGTGCCAGCAGTTTATGGCCCCCAACGGCGGGGACCCCTAACGAGCAGTACTTC.